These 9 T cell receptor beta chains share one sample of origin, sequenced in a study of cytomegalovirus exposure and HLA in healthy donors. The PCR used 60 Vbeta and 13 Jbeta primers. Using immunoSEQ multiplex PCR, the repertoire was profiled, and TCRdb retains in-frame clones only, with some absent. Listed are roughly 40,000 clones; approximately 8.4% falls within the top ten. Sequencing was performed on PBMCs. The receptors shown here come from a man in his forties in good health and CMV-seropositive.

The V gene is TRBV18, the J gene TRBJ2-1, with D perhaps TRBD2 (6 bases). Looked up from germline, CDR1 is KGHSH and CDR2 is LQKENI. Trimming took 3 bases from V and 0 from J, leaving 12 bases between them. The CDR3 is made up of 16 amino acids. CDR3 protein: CASSPGGTSSYNEQFF. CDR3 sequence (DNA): TGTGCCAGCTCACCTGGCGGGACCAGCTCCTACAATGAGCAGTTCTTC.

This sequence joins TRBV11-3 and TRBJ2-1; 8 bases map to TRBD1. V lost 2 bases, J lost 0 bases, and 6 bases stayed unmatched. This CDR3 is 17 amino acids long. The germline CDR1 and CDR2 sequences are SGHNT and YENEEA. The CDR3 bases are TGTGCCAGCAGCTTACTGGCAGGGGGCAGCTCCTACAATGAGCAGTTCTTC. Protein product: CASSLLAGGSSYNEQFF.

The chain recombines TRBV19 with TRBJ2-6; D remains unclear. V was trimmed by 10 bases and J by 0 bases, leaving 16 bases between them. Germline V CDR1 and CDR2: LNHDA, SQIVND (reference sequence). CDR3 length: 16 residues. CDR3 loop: CATEDLTSSGANVLTF. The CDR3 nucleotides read TGTGCCACCGAGGATTTAACAAGCTCTGGGGCCAACGTCCTGACTTTC.

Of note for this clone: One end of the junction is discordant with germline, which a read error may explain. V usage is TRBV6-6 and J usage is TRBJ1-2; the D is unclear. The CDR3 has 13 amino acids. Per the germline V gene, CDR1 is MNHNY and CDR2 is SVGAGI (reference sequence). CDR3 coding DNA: TGTGCCAGCAGCTACTCCGGGGTGAATGGCTACACCTTC. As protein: CASSYSGVNGYTF.

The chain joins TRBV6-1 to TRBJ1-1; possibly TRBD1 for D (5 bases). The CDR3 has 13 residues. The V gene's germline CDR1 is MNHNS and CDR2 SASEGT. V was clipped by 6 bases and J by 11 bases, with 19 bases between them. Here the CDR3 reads CASSPEGSGRAFF. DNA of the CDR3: TGTGCCAGCAGCCCGGAGGGGTCCGGGAGGGCTTTCTTT.

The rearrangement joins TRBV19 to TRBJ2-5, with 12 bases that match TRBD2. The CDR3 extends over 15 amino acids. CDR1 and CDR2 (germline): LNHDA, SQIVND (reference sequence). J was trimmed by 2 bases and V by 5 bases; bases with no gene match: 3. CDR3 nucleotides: TGTGCCAGTAGTCTAGGACTAGCGGGACAAGAGACCCAGTACTTC. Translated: CASSLGLAGQETQYF.

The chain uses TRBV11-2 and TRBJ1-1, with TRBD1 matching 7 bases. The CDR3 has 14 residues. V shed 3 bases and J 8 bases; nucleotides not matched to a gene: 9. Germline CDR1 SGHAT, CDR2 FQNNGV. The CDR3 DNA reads TGTGCCAGCAGCTTGGCCAGACAGGGTTTGGAAGCTTTCTTT. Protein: CASSLARQGLEAFF.

CDR3 protein: CASRTGFLDNSPLHF. CDR3 DNA: TGTGCCAGCAGGACAGGGTTTTTGGATAATTCACCCCTCCACTTT. The chain links TRBV11-2 to TRBJ1-6; 7 nucleotides agree with TRBD1. Losses at the gene ends were 6 bases for V and 5 bases for J; bases not matched to a gene: 7. This CDR3 contains 15 residues. Germline CDR1 and CDR2: SGHAT and FQNNGV.

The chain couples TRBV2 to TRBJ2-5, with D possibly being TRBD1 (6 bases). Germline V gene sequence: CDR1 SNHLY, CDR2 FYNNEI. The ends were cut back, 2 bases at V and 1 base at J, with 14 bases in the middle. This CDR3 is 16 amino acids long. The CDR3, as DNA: TGTGCCAGCAGTGAACTAAGACAGGTCCTCCAAGAGACCCAGTACTTC. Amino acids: CASSELRQVLQETQYF.